The next 28 T cell receptor beta chains were all read from a single sample in a study of blood T cell repertoires in COVID-19 (dated by TCRdb to between 2020 and 2021). Libraries were prepared through the immunoSEQ multiplex PCR assay. TCRdb provides this immuneACCESS table in a form limited to in-frame rearrangements. Some clones are lacking; in checked studies, under half of them reflect an unresolved V gene, and why the rest are absent is not known. In this sample the table shows hundreds of thousands of clones, approximately 87% of which occur a single time. The top ten constitute 2.6% of the sample. The sequenced sample was peripheral blood. The receptor source for this set is a woman in her 70s with active or convalescent COVID-19.

The DNA for the CDR3 is TGTGCCAGCAGTGAAATCTGGGCAGCCACTGAAGCTTTCTTT. Protein: CASSEIWAATEAFF. J is TRBJ1-1 and V is TRBV6-1; D not resolved. CDR3 length: 14 residues. Germline assignment: CDR1 MNHNS and CDR2 SASEGT. V was pared by 2 bases and J by 4 bases, with 11 bases between.

The genes are TRBV5-4 and TRBJ2-5, with 16 bases matching TRBD2. Trimming at V came to 4 bases and at J to 4 bases, leaving 7 bases not matched to a gene. The CDR3 sequence is 17 residues long. Germline CDR1 is SGHNT and CDR2 is YYREEE (reference sequence). For the CDR3, the DNA is TGTGCCAGCAGCCGGGGACTAGCGGGGGGGCCCCCAGAGACCCAGTACTTC. Translated, it gives CASSRGLAGGPPETQYF. Full variable domain (remainder filled in from reference TRBV5-4 and TRBJ2-5): ETGVTQSPTHLIKTRGQQVTLRCSSQSGHNTVSWYQQALGQGPQFIFQYYREEENGRGNFPPRFSGLQFPNYSSELNVNALELDDSALYLCASSRGLAGGPPETQYFGPGTRLLVL.

The chain employs TRBV9 and TRBJ2-3; 9 bases align to TRBD2. V trimming: 4 bases; J trimming: 2 bases; junction bases outside the gene matches: 11. CDR1 SGDLS and CDR2 YYNGEE come from the germline V gene. The CDR3 runs 17 residues. The CDR3, as DNA: TGTGCCAGCAGCCCCCGGTCGCTAGCGGGGCTCACAGATACGCAGTATTTT. Protein product: CASSPRSLAGLTDTQYF.

The J gene is TRBJ1-4, the V gene TRBV15, with a tentative D call TRBD1 (5 bases). The CDR3 has 15 amino acids. CDR1 LNHNV and CDR2 YYDKDF come from the germline V gene (reference sequence). The V and J ends lost 3 bases and 3 bases respectively, with 11 bases between them. The CDR3: CATSRVRGANEKLFF. CDR3 DNA: TGTGCCACCAGCAGGGTCCGGGGGGCTAATGAAAAACTGTTTTTT. The variable domain in full, completed from reference TRBV15 and TRBJ1-4, reads DAMVIQNPRYQVTQFGKPVTLSCSQTLNHNVMYWYQQKSSQAPKLLFHYYDKDFNNEADTPDNFQSRRPNTSFCFLDIRSPGLGDTAMYLCATSRVRGANEKLFFGSGTQLSVL.

V and J are TRBV11-2 and TRBJ2-7, with 10 bases fitting TRBD1. The CDR3 totals 15 residues. The germline V gene encodes CDR1 SGHAT and CDR2 FQNNGV. The V gene end was trimmed by 0 bases and the J gene end by 3 bases; junction bases not matched to a gene: 2. CDR3: CASSLEDRGFYEQYF. CDR3 in DNA: TGTGCCAGCAGCTTAGAGGACAGGGGGTTCTACGAGCAGTACTTC.

V and J are TRBV7-2 and TRBJ1-1, with 7 bases matching TRBD1. Germline CDR1 and CDR2: SGHTA and FQGNSA. With 5 bases clipped from V and 4 bases from J, the junction kept 10 bases outside the gene matches. The CDR3 spans 15 residues. This CDR3 is CASSPTGLEGTEAFF. The CDR3 nucleotides read TGTGCCAGCAGCCCGACAGGGTTAGAGGGCACTGAAGCTTTCTTT.

The rearrangement uses TRBV6-1 and TRBJ1-6; 7 bases are a match to TRBD1. V shed 6 bases and J 14 bases; nucleotides not matched to a gene: 13. The CDR3 covers 14 residues. Germline assignment: CDR1 MNHNS and CDR2 SASEGT. CDR3 nucleotides: TGTGCCAGCAGGAGGGGGCAGGAGAATTTGTCCCTCCACTTT. This encodes CASRRGQENLSLHF.

This clone has a single count. V is TRBV18 and J is TRBJ2-7; unclear D gene. Germline assignment: CDR1 KGHSH and CDR2 LQKENI. Trimming took 6 bases from V and 4 from J, leaving 7 bases between them. The CDR3 length is 11 residues. Here the CDR3 reads CASSSEYEQYF. Written as DNA, the CDR3 is TGTGCCAGCTCGTCGGAGTACGAGCAGTACTTC. Full variable domain (missing parts from reference TRBV18 and TRBJ2-7): NAGVMQNPRHLVRRRGQEARLRCSPMKGHSHVYWYRQLPEEGLKFMVYLQKENIIDESGMPKERFSAEFPKEGPSILRIQQVVRGDSAAYFCASSSEYEQYFGPGTRLTVT.

The chain uses TRBV6-5 and TRBJ1-1, with D perhaps TRBD1 (6 bases). Trimming left V 3 bases short and J 5 bases short, with 13 bases between. Germline lookup yields CDR1 MNHEY and CDR2 SVGAGI. The CDR3 is made up of 14 amino acids. DNA of the CDR3: TGTGCCAGCAGTTATTGGCCAGGGGAAACTGAAGCTTTCTTT. Amino acid sequence: CASSYWPGETEAFF.

This rearrangement joins TRBV18 to TRBJ2-3; D not certain. Germline CDR1 reads KGHSH; CDR2 reads LQKENI. Trimming pared 2 bases from V and 2 bases from J, leaving 11 bases between. This CDR3 has 15 residues. CDR3 amino acids: CASSPSLVDTDTQYF. CDR3 DNA: TGTGCCAGCTCACCAAGCCTAGTGGACACAGATACGCAGTATTTT.

This clone was detected a few times. The V gene is TRBV28, the J gene TRBJ1-6, with 8 bases identical to TRBD1. With 8 bases clipped from V and 7 bases from J, the junction kept 10 bases outside the gene matches. The CDR3 spans 15 residues. Looked up from germline, CDR1 is MDHEN and CDR2 is SYDVKM. The CDR3 DNA follows: TGTGCCAGCCGGGACAGGTTTTTTCGGAATTCACCCCTCCACTTT. Translated: CASRDRFFRNSPLHF.

The J gene is TRBJ1-4, the V gene TRBV30; a possible D gene is TRBD1 (6 bases). Per germline, CDR1 GTSNPN and CDR2 SVGIG (reference sequence). The CDR3 sequence is 14 residues long. CDR3 protein: CASWKQGHNEKLFF. CDR3 nucleotides: TGTGCTTCCTGGAAGCAGGGGCATAATGAAAAACTGTTTTTT.

The chain recombines TRBV6-6 with TRBJ1-1; 10 bases match TRBD1. The CDR3 consists of 15 residues. Germline CDR1 is MNHNY and CDR2 is SVGAGI (reference sequence). V trimming: 6 bases; J trimming: 5 bases; junction bases outside the gene matches: 9. The CDR3 sequence is CASSRPGTGATEAFF. In DNA form, the CDR3 reads TGTGCCAGCAGCCGTCCCGGGACAGGGGCTACTGAAGCTTTCTTT.

V is TRBV7-6 and J is TRBJ1-6, with 9 nucleotides matching TRBD1. The CDR3 extends over 18 amino acids. Per the germline V gene, CDR1 is SGHVS and CDR2 is FNYEAQ. V dropped 0 bases and J dropped 6; count of bases not matched to a gene: 9. CDR3 nucleotides: TGTGCCAGCAGCTTAGCTGCTTCCAGGACAGGGGTTAATTCACCCCTCCACTTT. Translation: CASSLAASRTGVNSPLHF.

In DNA form, the CDR3 reads TGTGCCAGCAGCCAAAGACAGGGGGCACGGTGGTACAATGAGCAGTTCTTC. It translates to CASSQRQGARWYNEQFF. The chain is built from TRBV3-1 (or the pseudogene TRBV3-2) and TRBJ2-1, with 10 bases matching TRBD1. The CDR3 loop spans 17 amino acids. V gave up 2 bases and J gave up 4 bases; unmatched junction bases: 8. CDR1 and CDR2 from the germline V gene are LGHDT and YNNKEL (reference sequence).

The gene calls are TRBV24-1 and TRBJ1-2; D not certain. CDR1 KGHDR and CDR2 SFDVKD come from the germline V gene. The CDR3 is 14 residues long. With 1 base removed from V and 3 bases from J, the gap between germline ends came to 8 bases. CDR3 sequence reads: CATSDFTVDYGYTF. The CDR3 DNA reads as TGTGCCACCAGTGATTTTACAGTAGACTATGGCTACACCTTC.

This clone was picked up one time. The gene calls are TRBV2 and TRBJ1-2; 7 nucleotides agree with TRBD1. J gave up 10 bases and V 4 bases, and 9 bases lay outside the gene matches. The CDR3 loop spans 13 amino acids. The germline V gene has CDR1 SNHLY and CDR2 FYNNEI. The chain's CDR3 is CASSGGQHSDYTF. In DNA form, the CDR3 reads TGTGCCAGCAGTGGGGGACAGCACTCAGACTACACCTTC.

This clone is a singleton in its sample. The chain recombines TRBV6-5 with TRBJ1-4; D is unclear. Germline CDR1 reads MNHEY; CDR2 reads SVGAGI. The CDR3 is 12 amino acids. V was shortened by 4 bases and J by 15 bases, with 15 bases between the two germline ends. Here the CDR3 reads CASSSSSSQMFF. The CDR3 region has the DNA TGTGCCAGCAGTTCCTCCTCAAGTCAGATGTTTTTT.

The CDR3 coding sequence is TGTGCCAGCAGTCCCGGACAGGGGAGGGAGACCCAGTACTTC. Translated: CASSPGQGRETQYF. The chain joins TRBV2 to TRBJ2-5, with TRBD1 matching 9 bases. The germline V gene encodes CDR1 SNHLY and CDR2 FYNNEI. The V and J ends lost 5 bases and 5 bases, in that order; junction bases with no gene match: 6. The CDR3 extends over 14 amino acids. The entire variable domain, with the rest obtained from reference TRBV2 and TRBJ2-5, is as follows: EPEVTQTPSHQVTQMGQEVILRCVPISNHLYFYWYRQILGQKVEFLVSFYNNEISEKSEIFDDQFSVERPDGSNFTLKIRSTKLEDSAMYFCASSPGQGRETQYFGPGTRLLVL.

This chain joins TRBV3-1 (or the pseudogene TRBV3-2) and TRBJ2-4; D perhaps matches TRBD2 (5 bases). The CDR3 contains 15 residues. The germline V gene has CDR1 LGHDT and CDR2 YNNKEL (reference sequence). V was shortened by 4 bases and J by 1 base, with 11 bases between the two germline ends. The DNA of the CDR3 is TGTGCCAGCAGCCCCTCGCGGGTGGCCAAAAACATTCAGTACTTC. As protein: CASSPSRVAKNIQYF.

The J gene is TRBJ2-3, the V gene TRBV4-2; the D gene is possibly TRBD2 (5 bases). V dropped 4 bases and J dropped 7 bases, with 33 bases sitting between them. Germline CDR1 and CDR2: LGHNA and YNFKEQ. This CDR3 has 20 residues. CDR3 in DNA: TGTGCCAGCAGCCGAACCCCCAGCACCCTTCTAGACGCCTACGGGAATACGCAGTATTTT. Translating gives CASSRTPSTLLDAYGNTQYF.

This clone was recorded once. The chain has TRBV6-5 and TRBJ2-1, with a weak D call TRBD2 (5 bases). CDR1 and CDR2 from the germline V gene are MNHEY and SVGAGI. The CDR3 contains 14 residues. The V and J ends lost 0 bases and 8 bases respectively, with 11 bases between them. The CDR3 DNA sequence: TGTGCCAGCAGTTACTCGTTGCGTAGCGATGAGCAGTTCTTC. As protein: CASSYSLRSDEQFF.

This clone was counted a single time. This chain uses TRBV7-8 with TRBJ1-1; no clear D gene. Trimming left V 4 bases short and J 0 bases short, with 6 bases between. The CDR3 consists of 13 residues. Per the germline V gene, CDR1 is SGHVS and CDR2 is FQNEAQ. The CDR3 sequence is CASSYRVNTEAFF. The CDR3 region has the DNA TGTGCCAGCAGCTACCGGGTGAACACTGAAGCTTTCTTT.

A few counts support this clone. The chain links TRBV7-9 to TRBJ1-1; 7 positions agree with TRBD1. The CDR3 contains 13 residues. Trimming cost V 5 bases and J 5 bases; bases outside gene matches: 5. Per germline, CDR1 SEHNR and CDR2 FQNEAQ (reference sequence). The CDR3 DNA is TGTGCCAGCAGCCCCAACAGGGGTACTGAAGCTTTCTTT. Translated: CASSPNRGTEAFF. Drawing the rest from reference TRBV7-9 and TRBJ1-1, the complete variable domain is DTGVSQNPRHKITKRGQNVTFRCDPISEHNRLYWYRQTLGQGPEFLTYFQNEAQLEKSRLLSDRFSAERPKGSFSTLEIQRTEQGDSAMYLCASSPNRGTEAFFGQGTRLTVV.

The V call is TRBV4-2, the J call TRBJ1-5; D unresolved. This CDR3 comprises 12 residues. The germline V gene has CDR1 LGHNA and CDR2 YNFKEQ. V dropped 4 bases and J dropped 6 bases, with 7 bases sitting between them. Here the CDR3 DNA reads TGTGCCAGCAGCCCCGCGGGTCAGCCCCAGCATTTT. As protein: CASSPAGQPQHF.

This clone has more than one count but fewer than ten. The V call is TRBV2, the J call TRBJ1-6; 10 bases are shared with TRBD1. In germline, CDR1 is SNHLY, CDR2 FYNNEI. Unmatched junction bases numbered 3, after V lost 6 bases and J lost 4 bases. This CDR3 contains 15 residues. CDR3 sequence reads: CASSPGQGYNSPLHF. The DNA for the CDR3 is TGTGCCAGCAGCCCGGGACAGGGGTATAATTCACCCCTCCACTTT.

The chain carries TRBV28 and TRBJ1-1; the match to TRBD1 covers 12 bases. This CDR3 is built from 15 residues. V was pared by 4 bases and J by 5 bases, with 5 bases of the junction left unmatched. Germline V gives CDR1 MDHEN, CDR2 SYDVKM. CDR3 residues: CASSSPGQGATEAFF. The CDR3 nucleotides read TGTGCCAGCAGTTCCCCGGGACAGGGGGCGACTGAAGCTTTCTTT.

The chain is built from TRBV2 and TRBJ1-1; TRBD1 matches at 11 bases. The germline V gene has CDR1 SNHLY and CDR2 FYNNEI. This CDR3 region has 13 residues. Losses at the gene ends were 10 bases for V and 4 bases for J; bases not matched to a gene: 5. This chain's CDR3 is CATAGTGGTEAFF. The CDR3, as DNA: TGTGCCACCGCCGGGACAGGGGGCACTGAAGCTTTCTTT.